The clone carrying this T cell receptor beta chain was observed once. The CDR3 consists of 17 residues. Trimming took 2 bases from V and 2 from J; bases not matched to a gene: 10. Germline CDR1 reads KGHSH; CDR2 reads LQKENI. Assignment of participants to cohorts was predicated upon participant-reported clinical history. This entry belongs to a study of blood T cell repertoires in COVID-19. Turning to the study itself: PBMCs, B-cell-depleted T cells, or T cells provided the cDNA or gDNA that made up the material.

Sequencing was performed with immunoSEQ multiplex PCR; in TCRdb, only in-frame clones are kept and a portion is missing. The profile shows under 200,000 clones, less than 80% of them singletons. The genes are TRBV18 and TRBJ2-7, with 9 bases lining up with TRBD2. This sequence was found in a woman in her sixties or seventies in a cohort exposed to, infected with or recovered from COVID-19 (not recorded which). The sequenced sample consisted of PBMCs or T cells enriched from blood (not recorded which). CDR3 amino acids: CASSPGAGGGLPYEQYF. The CDR3 coding sequence is TGTGCCAGCTCACCAGGAGCGGGAGGCGGCTTGCCCTACGAGCAGTACTTC.